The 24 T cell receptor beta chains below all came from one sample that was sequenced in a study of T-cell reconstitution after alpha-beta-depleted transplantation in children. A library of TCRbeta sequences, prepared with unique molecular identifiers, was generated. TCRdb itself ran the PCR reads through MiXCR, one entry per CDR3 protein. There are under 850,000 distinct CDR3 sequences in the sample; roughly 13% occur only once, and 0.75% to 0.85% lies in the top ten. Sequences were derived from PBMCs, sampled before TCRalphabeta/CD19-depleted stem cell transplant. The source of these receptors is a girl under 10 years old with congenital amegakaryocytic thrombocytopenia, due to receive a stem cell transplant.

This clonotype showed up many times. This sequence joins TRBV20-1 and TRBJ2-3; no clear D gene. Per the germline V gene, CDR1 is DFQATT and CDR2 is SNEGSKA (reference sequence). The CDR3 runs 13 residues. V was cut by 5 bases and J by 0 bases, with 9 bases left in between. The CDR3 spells CSAPKRSTDTQYF. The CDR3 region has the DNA TGCAGTGCTCCCAAGCGAAGCACAGATACGCAGTATTTT.

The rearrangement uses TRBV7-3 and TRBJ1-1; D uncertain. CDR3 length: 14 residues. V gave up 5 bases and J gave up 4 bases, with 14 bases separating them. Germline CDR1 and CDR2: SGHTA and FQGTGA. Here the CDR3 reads CASSPRSHGTEAFF. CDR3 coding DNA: TGTGCCAGCAGCCCGCGATCACACGGCACTGAAGCTTTCTTT.

The CDR3 sequence is CASSLLLDFRASTEAFF. The CDR3 DNA sequence: TGTGCCAGCAGCTTGTTATTGGACTTTCGGGCGAGCACTGAAGCTTTCTTT. This rearrangement joins TRBV5-6 to TRBJ1-1; no firm D call. The germline V and J ends were trimmed by 1 base and 4 bases, with 20 bases remaining between them. The CDR3 sequence is 17 residues long. Germline V gene sequence: CDR1 SGHDT, CDR2 YYEEEE.

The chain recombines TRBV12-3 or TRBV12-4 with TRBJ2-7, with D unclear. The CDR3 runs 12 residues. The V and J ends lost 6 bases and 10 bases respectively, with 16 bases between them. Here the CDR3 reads CASRENWKLQYF. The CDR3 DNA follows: TGTGCCAGCAGAGAAAACTGGAAACTTCAGTACTTC.

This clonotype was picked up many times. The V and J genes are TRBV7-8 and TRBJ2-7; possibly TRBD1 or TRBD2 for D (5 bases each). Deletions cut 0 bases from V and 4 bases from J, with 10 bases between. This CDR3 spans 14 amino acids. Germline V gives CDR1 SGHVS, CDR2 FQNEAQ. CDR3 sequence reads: CASSLALWGYEQYF. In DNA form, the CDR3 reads TGTGCCAGCAGCTTAGCGCTGTGGGGGTACGAGCAGTACTTC. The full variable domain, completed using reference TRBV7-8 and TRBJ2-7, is GAGVSQSPRYKVAKRGQDVALRCDPISGHVSLFWYQQALGQGPEFLTYFQNEAQLDKSGLPSDRFFAERPEGSVSTLKIQRTQQEDSAVYLCASSLALWGYEQYFGPGTRLTVT.

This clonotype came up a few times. In nucleotides, the CDR3 is TGCGCCAGCAGCCCCGAACCGTGGGTAGGGCCTGGAAACACCATATATTTT. Its translation: CASSPEPWVGPGNTIYF. V is TRBV5-1 and J is TRBJ1-3; D is undetermined. The germline V gene has CDR1 SGHRS and CDR2 YFSETQ. CDR3 length equals 17 residues. V lost 4 bases to trimming and J lost 2 bases, with 19 bases between them.

The CDR3 DNA reads TGTGCCAGGGCGGAATTGCCGGGACAAAGCACAGATACGCAGTATTTT. It encodes CARAELPGQSTDTQYF. J is TRBJ2-3 and V is TRBV7-9, with D possibly being TRBD1 (6 bases). The CDR3 has 16 amino acids. CDR1 SEHNR and CDR2 FQNEAQ come from the germline V gene (reference sequence). V was shortened by 9 bases and J by 0 bases, with 19 bases between the two germline ends. Supplemented by reference TRBV7-9 and TRBJ2-3, the full variable domain reads DTGVSQNPRHKITKRGQNVTFRCDPISEHNRLYWYRQTLGQGPEFLTYFQNEAQLEKSRLLSDRFSAERPKGSFSTLEIQRTEQGDSAMYLCARAELPGQSTDTQYFGPGTRLTVL.

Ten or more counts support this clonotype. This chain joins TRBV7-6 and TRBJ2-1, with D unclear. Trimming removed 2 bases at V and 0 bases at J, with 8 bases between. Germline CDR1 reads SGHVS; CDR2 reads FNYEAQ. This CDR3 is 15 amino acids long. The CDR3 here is CASSLLYSSYNEQFF. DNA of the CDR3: TGTGCCAGCAGCTTATTATATAGCTCCTACAATGAGCAGTTCTTC.

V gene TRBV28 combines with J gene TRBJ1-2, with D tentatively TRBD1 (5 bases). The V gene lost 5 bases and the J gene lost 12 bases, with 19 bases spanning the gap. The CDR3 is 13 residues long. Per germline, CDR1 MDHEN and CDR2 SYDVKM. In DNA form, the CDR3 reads TGTGCCAGCAGTCCGGGGTGGACTTGGGGCGACACCTTC. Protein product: CASSPGWTWGDTF.

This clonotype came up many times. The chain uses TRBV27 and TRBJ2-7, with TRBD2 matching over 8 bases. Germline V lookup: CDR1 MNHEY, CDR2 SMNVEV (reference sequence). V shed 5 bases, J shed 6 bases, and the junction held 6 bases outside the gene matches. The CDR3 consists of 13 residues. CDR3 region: CASSRIAGSEQYF. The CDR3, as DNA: TGTGCCAGCAGTAGGATAGCGGGAAGCGAGCAGTACTTC.

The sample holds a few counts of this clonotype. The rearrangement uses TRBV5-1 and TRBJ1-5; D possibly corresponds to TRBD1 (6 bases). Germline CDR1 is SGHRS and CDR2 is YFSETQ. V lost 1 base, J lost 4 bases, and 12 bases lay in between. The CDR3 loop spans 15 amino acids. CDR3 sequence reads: CASSLSAGVNQPQHF. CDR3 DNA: TGCGCCAGCAGCTTGTCGGCAGGGGTGAATCAGCCCCAGCATTTT.

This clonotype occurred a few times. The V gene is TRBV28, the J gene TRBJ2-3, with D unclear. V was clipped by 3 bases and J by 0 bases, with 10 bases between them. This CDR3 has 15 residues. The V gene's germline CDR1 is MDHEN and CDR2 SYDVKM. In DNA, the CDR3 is TGTGCCAGCAGTTTCCAGCTTGCTAGCACAGATACGCAGTATTTT. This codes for CASSFQLASTDTQYF.

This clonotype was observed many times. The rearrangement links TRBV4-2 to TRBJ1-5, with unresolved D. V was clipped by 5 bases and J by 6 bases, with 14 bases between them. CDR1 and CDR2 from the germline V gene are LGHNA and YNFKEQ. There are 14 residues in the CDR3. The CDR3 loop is CASSRLGSGQPQHF. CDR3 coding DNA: TGTGCCAGCAGCAGGCTGGGATCGGGTCAGCCCCAGCATTTT.

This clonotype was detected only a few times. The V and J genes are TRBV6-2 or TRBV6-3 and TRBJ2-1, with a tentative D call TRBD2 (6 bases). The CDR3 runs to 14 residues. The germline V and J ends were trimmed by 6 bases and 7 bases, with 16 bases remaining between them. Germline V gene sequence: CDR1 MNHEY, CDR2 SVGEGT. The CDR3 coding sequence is TGTGCCAGCAGCCCTCTAGGGCGGGATAATGAGCAGTTCTTC. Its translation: CASSPLGRDNEQFF.

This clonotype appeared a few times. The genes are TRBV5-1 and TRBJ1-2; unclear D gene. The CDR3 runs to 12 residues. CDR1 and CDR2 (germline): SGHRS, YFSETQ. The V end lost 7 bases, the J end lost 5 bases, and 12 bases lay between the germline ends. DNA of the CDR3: TGCGCCAGCGCTCCTGAGGAGTATGGCTACACCTTC. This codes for CASAPEEYGYTF.

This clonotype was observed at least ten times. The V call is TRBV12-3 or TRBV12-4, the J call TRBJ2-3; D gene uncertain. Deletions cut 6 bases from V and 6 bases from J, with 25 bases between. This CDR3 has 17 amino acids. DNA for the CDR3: TGTGCCAGCAGCAACATCCCCTTAGATTGGTTATCGGATACGCAGTATTTT. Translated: CASSNIPLDWLSDTQYF.

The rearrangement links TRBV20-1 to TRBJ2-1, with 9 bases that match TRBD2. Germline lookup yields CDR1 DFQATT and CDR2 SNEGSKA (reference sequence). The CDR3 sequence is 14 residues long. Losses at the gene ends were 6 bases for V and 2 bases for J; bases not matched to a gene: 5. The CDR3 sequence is CSAALAGPYNEQFF. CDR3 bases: TGCAGTGCAGCACTAGCGGGTCCCTACAATGAGCAGTTCTTC.

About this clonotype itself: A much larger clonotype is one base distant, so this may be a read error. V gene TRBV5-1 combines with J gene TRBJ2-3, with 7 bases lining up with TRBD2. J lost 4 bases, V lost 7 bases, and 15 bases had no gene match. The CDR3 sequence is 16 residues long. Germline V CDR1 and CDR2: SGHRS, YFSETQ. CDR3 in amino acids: CASRGVESRSSDTQYF. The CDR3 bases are TGCGCCAGCCGGGGGGTAGAGTCGAGATCATCAGATACGCAGTATTTT.

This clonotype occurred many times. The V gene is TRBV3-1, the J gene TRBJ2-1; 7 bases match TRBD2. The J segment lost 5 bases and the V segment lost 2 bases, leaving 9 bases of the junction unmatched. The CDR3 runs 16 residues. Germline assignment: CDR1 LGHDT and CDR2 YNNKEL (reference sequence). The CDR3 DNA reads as TGTGCCAGCAGCCAATTCTCCGGACTAGTCCACAATGAGCAGTTCTTC. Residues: CASSQFSGLVHNEQFF.

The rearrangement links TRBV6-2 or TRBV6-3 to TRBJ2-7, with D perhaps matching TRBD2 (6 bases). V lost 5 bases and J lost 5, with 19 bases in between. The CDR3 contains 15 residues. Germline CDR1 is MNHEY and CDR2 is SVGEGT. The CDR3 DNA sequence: TGTGCCAGCAGTGGGACTGGACTCTTTCTCCACGAGCAGTACTTC. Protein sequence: CASSGTGLFLHEQYF.

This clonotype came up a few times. The CDR3 coding sequence is TGCGCCAGCAATCTAGCGGGAGGCCCGGTTCCGACCGGGGAGCTGTTTTTT. Its translation: CASNLAGGPVPTGELFF. V is TRBV5-1 and J is TRBJ2-2, with 11 bases that match TRBD2. The CDR3 is 17 amino acids. The germline V gene encodes CDR1 SGHRS and CDR2 YFSETQ. V lost 6 bases to trimming and J lost 5 bases; unmatched junction nucleotides: 12.

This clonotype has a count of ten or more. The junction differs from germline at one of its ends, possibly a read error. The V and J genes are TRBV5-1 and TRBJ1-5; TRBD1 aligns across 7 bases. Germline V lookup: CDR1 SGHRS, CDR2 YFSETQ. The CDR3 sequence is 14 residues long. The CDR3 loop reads CASSLGGGNQPQHF. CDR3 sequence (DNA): TGTGCCAGCAGTTTAGGGGGCGGCAATCAGCCCCAGCATTTT.

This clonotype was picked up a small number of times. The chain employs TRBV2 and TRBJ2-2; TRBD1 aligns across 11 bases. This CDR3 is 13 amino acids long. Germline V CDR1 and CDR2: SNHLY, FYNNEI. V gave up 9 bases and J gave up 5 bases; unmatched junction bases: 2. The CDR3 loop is CARGTGGTGELFF. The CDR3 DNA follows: TGTGCCAGAGGGACAGGGGGAACCGGGGAGCTGTTTTTT. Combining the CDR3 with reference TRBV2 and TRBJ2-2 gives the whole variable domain EPEVTQTPSHQVTQMGQEVILRCVPISNHLYFYWYRQILGQKVEFLVSFYNNEISEKSEIFDDQFSVERPDGSNFTLKIRSTKLEDSAMYFCARGTGGTGELFFGEGSRLTVL.

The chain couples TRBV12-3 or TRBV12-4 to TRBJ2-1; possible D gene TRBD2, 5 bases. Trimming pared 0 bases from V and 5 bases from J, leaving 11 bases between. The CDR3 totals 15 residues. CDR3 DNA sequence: TGTGCCAGCAGTTTAGCGGACGAGGGCCACAATGAGCAGTTCTTC. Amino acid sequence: CASSLADEGHNEQFF.